A single T cell receptor (beta chain) is shown here with its context. This CDR3 region has 14 residues. Germline values: CDR1 SGHAT, CDR2 FQNNGV. V was pared by 6 bases and J by 1 base, with 5 bases of the junction left unmatched. This entry is derived from a study of control samples from healthy donors and cancer patients. The assay was immunoSEQ multiplex PCR, and TCRdb's table has in-frame clones only and misses some. The sample yields some 130,000 clones, around 96% seen once. This clonotype was sampled from a man aged 25 to 40 in good health. The chain employs TRBV11-2 and TRBJ2-7; 8 nucleotides align to TRBD1. Specimen: blood. The CDR3, as DNA: TGTGCCAGCAGTTGGACAGGGAAGTCCTACGAGCAGTACTTC. Its translation is CASSWTGKSYEQYF.